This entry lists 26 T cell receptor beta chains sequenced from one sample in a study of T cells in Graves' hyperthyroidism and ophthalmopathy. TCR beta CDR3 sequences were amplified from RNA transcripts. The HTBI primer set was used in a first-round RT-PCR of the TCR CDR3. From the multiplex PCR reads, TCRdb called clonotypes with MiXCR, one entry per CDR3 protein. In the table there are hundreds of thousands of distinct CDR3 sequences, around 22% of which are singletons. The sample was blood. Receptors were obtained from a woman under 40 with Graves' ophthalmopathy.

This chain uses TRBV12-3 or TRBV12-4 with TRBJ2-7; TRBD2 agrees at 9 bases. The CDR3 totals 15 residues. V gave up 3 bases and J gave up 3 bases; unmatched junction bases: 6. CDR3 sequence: CASSFLAGAGYEQYF. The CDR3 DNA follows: TGTGCCAGCAGTTTCTTAGCGGGAGCTGGCTACGAGCAGTACTTC.

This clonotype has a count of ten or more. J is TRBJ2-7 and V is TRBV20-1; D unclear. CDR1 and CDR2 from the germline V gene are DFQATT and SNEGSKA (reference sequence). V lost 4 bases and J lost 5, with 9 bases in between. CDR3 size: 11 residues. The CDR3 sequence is CSATVRDEQYF. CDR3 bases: TGCAGTGCTACGGTCCGGGACGAGCAGTACTTC.

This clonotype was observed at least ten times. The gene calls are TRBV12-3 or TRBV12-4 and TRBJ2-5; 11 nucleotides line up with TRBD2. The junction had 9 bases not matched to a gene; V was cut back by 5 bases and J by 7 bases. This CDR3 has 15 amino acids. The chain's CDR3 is CASSPQTSGVGTQYF. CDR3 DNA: TGTGCCAGCAGTCCCCAGACTAGCGGGGTAGGGACCCAGTACTTC.

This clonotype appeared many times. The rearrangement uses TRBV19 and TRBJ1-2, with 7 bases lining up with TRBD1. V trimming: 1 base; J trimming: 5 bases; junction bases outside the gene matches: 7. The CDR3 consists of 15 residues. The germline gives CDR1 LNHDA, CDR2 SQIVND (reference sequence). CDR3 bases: TGTGCCAGTAGTATAGCCTACTCACAGGGGTATGGCTACACCTTC. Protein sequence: CASSIAYSQGYGYTF.

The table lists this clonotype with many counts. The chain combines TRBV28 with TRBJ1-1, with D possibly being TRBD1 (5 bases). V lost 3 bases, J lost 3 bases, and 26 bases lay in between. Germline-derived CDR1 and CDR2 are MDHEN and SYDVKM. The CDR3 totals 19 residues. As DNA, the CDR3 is TGTGCCAGCAGTTTTATATCTATAGGAGTCAGGGTCGGGTACACTGAAGCTTTCTTT. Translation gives CASSFISIGVRVGYTEAFF.

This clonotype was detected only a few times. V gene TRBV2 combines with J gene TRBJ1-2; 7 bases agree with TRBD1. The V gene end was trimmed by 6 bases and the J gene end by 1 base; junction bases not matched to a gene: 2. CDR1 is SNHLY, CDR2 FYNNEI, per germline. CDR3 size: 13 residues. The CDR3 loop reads CASRGTDNYGYTF. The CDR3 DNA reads TGTGCCAGCAGGGGGACAGATAACTATGGCTACACCTTC.

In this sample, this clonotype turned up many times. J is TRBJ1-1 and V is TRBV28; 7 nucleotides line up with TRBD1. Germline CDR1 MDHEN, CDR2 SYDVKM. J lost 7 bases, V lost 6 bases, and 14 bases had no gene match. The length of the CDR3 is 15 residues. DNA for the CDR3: TGTGCCAGCAGCATACCGGGACAGTGGAATAATGAAGCTTTCTTT. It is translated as CASSIPGQWNNEAFF.

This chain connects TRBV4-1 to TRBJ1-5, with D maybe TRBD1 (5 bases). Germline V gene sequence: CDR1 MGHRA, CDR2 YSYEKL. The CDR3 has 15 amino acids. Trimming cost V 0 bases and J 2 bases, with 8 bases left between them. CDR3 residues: CASSQDLGGNQPQHF. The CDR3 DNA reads TGCGCCAGCAGCCAAGATTTGGGGGGCAATCAGCCCCAGCATTTT.

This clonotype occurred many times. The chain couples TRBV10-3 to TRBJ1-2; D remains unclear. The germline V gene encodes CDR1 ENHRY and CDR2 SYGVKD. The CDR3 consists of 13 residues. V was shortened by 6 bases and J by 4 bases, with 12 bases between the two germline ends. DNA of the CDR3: TGTGCCATCAGACCCCCCAATCGCTATGGCTACACCTTC. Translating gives CAIRPPNRYGYTF.

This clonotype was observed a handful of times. CDR3 DNA sequence: TGTGCCAGCACCAGCCGGGGGGGTTTGAACTACGAGCAGTACTTC. Translated, it gives CASTSRGGLNYEQYF. J is TRBJ2-7 and V is TRBV6-1; TRBD2 agrees at 8 bases. The CDR3 totals 15 residues. After removal of 7 bases from V and 3 bases from J, the junction contained 11 bases not matched to a gene. Germline V gives CDR1 MNHNS, CDR2 SASEGT.

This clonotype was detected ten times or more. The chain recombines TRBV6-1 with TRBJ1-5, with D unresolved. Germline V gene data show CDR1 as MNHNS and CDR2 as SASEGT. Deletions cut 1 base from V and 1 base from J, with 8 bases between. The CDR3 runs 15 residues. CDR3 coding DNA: TGTGCCAGCAGTGAAGGTGGTATGAGCAATCAGCCCCAGCATTTT. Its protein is CASSEGGMSNQPQHF.

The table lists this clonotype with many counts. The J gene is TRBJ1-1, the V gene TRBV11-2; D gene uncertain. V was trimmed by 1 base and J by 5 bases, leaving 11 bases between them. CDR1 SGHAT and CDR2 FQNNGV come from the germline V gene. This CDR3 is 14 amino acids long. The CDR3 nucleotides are TGTGCCAGCAGCTTAGGCACCGTGGGAACTGAAGCTTTCTTT. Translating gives CASSLGTVGTEAFF. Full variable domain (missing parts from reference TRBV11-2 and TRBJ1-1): EAGVAQSPRYKIIEKRQSVAFWCNPISGHATLYWYQQILGQGPKLLIQFQNNGVVDDSQLPKDRFSAERLKGVDSTLKIQPAKLEDSAVYLCASSLGTVGTEAFFGQGTRLTVV.

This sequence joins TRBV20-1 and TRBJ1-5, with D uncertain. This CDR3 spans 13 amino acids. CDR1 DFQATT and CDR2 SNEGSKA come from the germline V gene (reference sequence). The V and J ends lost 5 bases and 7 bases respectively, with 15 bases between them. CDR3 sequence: CSADPEVGQPQHF. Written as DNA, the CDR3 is TGCAGTGCTGACCCCGAAGTCGGCCAGCCCCAGCATTTT.

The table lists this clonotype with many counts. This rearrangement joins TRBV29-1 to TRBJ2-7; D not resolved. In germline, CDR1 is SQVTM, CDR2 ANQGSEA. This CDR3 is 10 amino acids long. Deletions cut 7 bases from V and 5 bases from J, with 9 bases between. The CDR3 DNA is TGCAGCGGTGGGCAAGACGAGCAGTACTTC. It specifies CSGGQDEQYF.

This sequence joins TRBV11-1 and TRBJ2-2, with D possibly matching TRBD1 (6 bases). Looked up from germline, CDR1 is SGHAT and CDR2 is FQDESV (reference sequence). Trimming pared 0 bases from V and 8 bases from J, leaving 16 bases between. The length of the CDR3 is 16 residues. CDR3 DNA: TGTGCCAGCAGCTTAGCTCCTCTGAGCGACAGGGGGGAGCTGTTTTTT. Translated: CASSLAPLSDRGELFF.

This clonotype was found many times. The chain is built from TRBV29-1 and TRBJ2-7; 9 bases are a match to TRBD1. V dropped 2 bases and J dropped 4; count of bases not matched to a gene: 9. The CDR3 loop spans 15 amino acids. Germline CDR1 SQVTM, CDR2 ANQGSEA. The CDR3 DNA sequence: TGCAGCGTTGAATACGGGACAGGGATGTCGTACGAGCAGTACTTC. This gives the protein CSVEYGTGMSYEQYF.

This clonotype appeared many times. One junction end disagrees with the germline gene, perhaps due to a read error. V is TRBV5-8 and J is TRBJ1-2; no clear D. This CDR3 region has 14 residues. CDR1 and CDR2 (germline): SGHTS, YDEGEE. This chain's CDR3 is CASRLGGPDYGYTF. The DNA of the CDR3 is TGTGCCAGCAGGTTGGGAGGGCCCGATTATGGCTACACCTTC.

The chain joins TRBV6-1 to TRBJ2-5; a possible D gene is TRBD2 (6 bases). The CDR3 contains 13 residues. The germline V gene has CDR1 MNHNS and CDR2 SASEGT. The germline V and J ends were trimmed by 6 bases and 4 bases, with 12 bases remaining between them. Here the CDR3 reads CASRIGGLETQYF. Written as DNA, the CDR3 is TGTGCCAGCAGGATCGGGGGTCTAGAGACCCAGTACTTC.

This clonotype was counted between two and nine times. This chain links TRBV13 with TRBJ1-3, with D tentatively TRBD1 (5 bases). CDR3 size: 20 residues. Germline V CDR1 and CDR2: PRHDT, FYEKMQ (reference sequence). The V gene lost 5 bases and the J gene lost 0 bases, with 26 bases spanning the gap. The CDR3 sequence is CASSPAGGPQFYYSGNTIYF. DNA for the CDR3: TGTGCCAGCAGCCCTGCCGGGGGTCCTCAATTCTACTACTCTGGAAACACCATATATTTT.

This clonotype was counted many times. The CDR3 sequence: CASSLRANQETQYF. The CDR3 DNA is TGTGCCAGCAGCTTACGTGCGAACCAAGAGACCCAGTACTTC. The chain joins TRBV7-3 to TRBJ2-5; D not certain. Germline V lookup: CDR1 SGHTA, CDR2 FQGTGA. The CDR3 extends over 14 amino acids. The V end lost 2 bases, the J end lost 0 bases, and 7 bases lay between the germline ends.

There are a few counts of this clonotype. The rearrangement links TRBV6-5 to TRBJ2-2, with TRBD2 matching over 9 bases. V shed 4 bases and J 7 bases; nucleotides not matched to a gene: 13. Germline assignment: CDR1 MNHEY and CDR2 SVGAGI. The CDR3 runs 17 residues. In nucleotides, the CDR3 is TGTGCCAGCAGTTCGAGCGGGCTAGCGGGGACCCACGGGGAGCTGTTTTTT. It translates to CASSSSGLAGTHGELFF.

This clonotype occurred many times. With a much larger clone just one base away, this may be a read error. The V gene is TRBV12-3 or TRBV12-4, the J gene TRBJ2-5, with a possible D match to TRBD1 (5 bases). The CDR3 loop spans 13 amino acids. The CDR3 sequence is CASSLDTGETKYF. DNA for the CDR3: TGTGCCAGCAGTTTAGACACAGGAGAGACCAAGTACTTC.

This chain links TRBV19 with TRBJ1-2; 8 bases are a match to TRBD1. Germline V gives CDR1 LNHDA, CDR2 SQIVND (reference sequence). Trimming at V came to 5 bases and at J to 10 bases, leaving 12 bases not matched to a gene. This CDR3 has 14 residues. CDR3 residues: CASSPGDRWGFYTF. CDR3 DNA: TGTGCCAGTAGTCCAGGGGACAGGTGGGGATTCTACACCTTC.

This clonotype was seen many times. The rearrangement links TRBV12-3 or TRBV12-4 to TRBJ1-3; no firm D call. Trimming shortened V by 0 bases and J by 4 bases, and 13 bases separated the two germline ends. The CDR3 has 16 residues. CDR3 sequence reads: CASSLAPTTTGNTIYF. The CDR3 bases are TGTGCCAGCAGTTTAGCCCCGACTACGACGGGAAACACCATATATTTT.

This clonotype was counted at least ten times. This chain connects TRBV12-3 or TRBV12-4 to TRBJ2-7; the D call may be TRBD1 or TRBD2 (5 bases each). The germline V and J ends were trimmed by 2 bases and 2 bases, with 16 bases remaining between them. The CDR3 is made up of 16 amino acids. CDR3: CASSLRGPLKTYEQYF. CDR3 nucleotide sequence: TGTGCCAGCAGTTTAAGGGGACCGTTAAAGACCTACGAGCAGTACTTC.

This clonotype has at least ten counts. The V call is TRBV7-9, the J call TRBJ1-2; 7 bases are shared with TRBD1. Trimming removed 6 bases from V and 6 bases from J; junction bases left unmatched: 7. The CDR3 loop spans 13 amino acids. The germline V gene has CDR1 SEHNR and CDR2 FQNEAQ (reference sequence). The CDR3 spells CASRPNDRDGYTF. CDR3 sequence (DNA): TGTGCCAGCAGACCCAATGACAGGGATGGCTACACCTTC.